This TCR beta chain was documented in a study of technical replicates of blood from a few donors. With V trimmed by 8 bases and J by 7 bases, 1 base remained unmatched. The CDR3 length is 13 residues. CDR1 is SEHNR and CDR2 is FQNEAQ in the germline V gene (reference sequence). TCRdb keeps only in-frame clones here, not all; method: immunoSEQ multiplex PCR. The sample yields tens of thousands of clones, approximately 92% seen once. Sequenced sample: T cells isolated from PBMCs. The rearrangement uses TRBV7-9 and TRBJ2-3, with TRBD2 matching over 15 bases. The receptor was isolated from a human donor in good health. The CDR3 sequence: CASGLAGGNTQYF. Here the CDR3 DNA reads TGTGCCAGCGGACTAGCGGGAGGGAATACGCAGTATTTT. Supplemented by reference TRBV7-9 and TRBJ2-3, the full variable domain reads DTGVSQNPRHKITKRGQNVTFRCDPISEHNRLYWYRQTLGQGPEFLTYFQNEAQLEKSRLLSDRFSAERPKGSFSTLEIQRTEQGDSAMYLCASGLAGGNTQYFGPGTRLTVL.